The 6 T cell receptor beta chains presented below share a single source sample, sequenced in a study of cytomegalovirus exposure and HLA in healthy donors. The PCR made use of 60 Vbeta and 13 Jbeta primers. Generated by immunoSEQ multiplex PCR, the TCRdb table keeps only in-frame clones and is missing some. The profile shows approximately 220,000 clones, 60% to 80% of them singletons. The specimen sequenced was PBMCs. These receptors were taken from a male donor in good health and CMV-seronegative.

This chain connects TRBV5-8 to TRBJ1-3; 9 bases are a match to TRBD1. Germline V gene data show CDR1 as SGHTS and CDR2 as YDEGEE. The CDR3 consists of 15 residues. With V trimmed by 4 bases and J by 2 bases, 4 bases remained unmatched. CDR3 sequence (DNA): TGTGCCAGCAGCACGGGACAGGGAACTGGAAACACCATATATTTT. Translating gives CASSTGQGTGNTIYF.

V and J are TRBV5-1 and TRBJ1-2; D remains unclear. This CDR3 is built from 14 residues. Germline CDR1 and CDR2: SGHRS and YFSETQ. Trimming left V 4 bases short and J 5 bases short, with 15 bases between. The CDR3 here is CASSLLFVEYGYTF. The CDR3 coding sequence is TGCGCCAGCAGCCTCCTATTCGTGGAGTATGGCTACACCTTC.

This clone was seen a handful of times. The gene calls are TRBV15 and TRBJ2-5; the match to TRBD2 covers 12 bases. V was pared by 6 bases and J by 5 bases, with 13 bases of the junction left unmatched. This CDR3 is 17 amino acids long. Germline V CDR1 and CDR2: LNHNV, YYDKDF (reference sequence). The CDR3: CATRRELAGGRGETQYF. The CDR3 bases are TGTGCCACCAGGCGGGAACTAGCGGGAGGCCGGGGGGAGACCCAGTACTTC.

CDR3 protein: CASSGDNEQFF. Written as DNA, the CDR3 is TGTGCCAGCAGTGGAGACAATGAGCAGTTCTTC. The rearrangement joins TRBV2 to TRBJ2-1; D remains ambiguous. Germline CDR1 SNHLY, CDR2 FYNNEI. V was shortened by 4 bases and J by 5 bases, with 3 bases between the two germline ends. The CDR3 totals 11 residues.

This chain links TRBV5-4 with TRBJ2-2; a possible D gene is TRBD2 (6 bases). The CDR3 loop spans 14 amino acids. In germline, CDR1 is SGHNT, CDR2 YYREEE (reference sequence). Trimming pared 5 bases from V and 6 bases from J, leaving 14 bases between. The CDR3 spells CASSTAGKSGELFF. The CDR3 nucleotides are TGTGCCAGCAGTACTGCGGGAAAGTCCGGGGAGCTGTTTTTT.

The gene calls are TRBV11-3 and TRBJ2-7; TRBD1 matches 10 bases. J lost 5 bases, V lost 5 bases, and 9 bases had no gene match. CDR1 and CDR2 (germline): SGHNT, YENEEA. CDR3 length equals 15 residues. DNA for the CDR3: TGTGCCAGCAGCCCTGCCGGGACAGGGGACAACGAGCAGTACTTC. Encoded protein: CASSPAGTGDNEQYF.